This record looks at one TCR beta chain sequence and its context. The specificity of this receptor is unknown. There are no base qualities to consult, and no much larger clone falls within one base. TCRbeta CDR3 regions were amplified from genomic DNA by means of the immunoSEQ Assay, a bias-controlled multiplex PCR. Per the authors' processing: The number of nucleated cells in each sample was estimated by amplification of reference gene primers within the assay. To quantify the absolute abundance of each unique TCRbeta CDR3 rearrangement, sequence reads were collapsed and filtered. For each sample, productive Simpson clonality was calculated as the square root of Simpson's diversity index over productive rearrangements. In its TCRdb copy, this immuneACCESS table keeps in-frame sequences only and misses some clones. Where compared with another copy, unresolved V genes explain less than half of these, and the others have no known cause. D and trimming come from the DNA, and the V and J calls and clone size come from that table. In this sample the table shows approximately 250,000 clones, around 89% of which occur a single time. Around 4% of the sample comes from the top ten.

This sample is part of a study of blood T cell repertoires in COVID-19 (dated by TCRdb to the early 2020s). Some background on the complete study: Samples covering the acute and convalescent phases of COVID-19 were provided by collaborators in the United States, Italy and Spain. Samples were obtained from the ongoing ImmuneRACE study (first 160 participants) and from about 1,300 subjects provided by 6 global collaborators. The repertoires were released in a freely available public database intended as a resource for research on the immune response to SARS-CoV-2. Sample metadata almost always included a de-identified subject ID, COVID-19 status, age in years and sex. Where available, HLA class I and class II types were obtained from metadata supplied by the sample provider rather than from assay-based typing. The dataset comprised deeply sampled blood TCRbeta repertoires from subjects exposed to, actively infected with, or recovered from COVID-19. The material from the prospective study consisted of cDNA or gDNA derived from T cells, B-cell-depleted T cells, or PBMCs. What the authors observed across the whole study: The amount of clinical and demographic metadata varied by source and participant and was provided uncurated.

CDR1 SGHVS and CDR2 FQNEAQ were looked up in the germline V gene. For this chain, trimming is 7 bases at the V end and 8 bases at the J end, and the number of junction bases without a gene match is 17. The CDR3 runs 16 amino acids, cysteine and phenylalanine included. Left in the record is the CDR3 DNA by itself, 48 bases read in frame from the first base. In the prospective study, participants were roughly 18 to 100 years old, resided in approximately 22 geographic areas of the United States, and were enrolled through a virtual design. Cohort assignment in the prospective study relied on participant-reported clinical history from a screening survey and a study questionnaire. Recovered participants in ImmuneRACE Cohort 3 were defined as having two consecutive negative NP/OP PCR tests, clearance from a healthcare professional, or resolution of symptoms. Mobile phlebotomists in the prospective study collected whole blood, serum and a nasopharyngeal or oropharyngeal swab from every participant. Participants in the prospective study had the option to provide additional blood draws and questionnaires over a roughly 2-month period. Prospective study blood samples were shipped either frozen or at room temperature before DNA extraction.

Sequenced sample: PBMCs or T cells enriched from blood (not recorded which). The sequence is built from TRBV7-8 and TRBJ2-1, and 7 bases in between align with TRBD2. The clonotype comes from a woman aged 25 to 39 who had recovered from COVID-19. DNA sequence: TGTGCCAGCAACCCATCGAGACTAGCATGGGGTCATGAGCAGTTCTTC. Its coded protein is CASNPSRLAWGHEQFF.